Each of the 4 T cell receptor beta chains below was sequenced from the same sample in a study of yellow fever vaccine responses in identical twins. TCRdb analysed the RT-PCR reads with MiXCR anew, one entry per CDR3 protein. The data show 15,000 to 20,000 distinct CDR3 sequences, with around 72% seen just once and less than 3% held by the top ten. The source material was T cells from blood (PBMCs), unsorted or a sorted subset (not recorded which), sampled before or after yellow fever vaccination (not recorded which). Source of these receptors: a woman aged 18-30 years who received the yellow fever vaccine.

Here the CDR3 DNA reads TGCAGTGCTAGATCCTTTGGGCAGGTGAACACCGGGGAGCTGTTTTTT. Protein: CSARSFGQVNTGELFF. The rearrangement joins TRBV20-1 to TRBJ2-2, with no clear D. The V end was cut by 2 bases, the J end by 1 base, with 14 bases between. The CDR3 consists of 16 residues. In germline, CDR1 is DFQATT, CDR2 SNEGSKA (reference sequence).

The chain combines TRBV10-3 with TRBJ2-7; maybe TRBD1 (5 bases). CDR1 ENHRY and CDR2 SYGVKD come from the germline V gene. V was trimmed by 4 bases and J by 0 bases, leaving 19 bases between them. The CDR3 contains 17 residues. The CDR3 here is CAISAGRAGFDSYEQYV. In DNA, the CDR3 is TGTGCCATCAGTGCGGGCCGCGCAGGGTTCGACTCCTACGAGCAGTACGTC.

The chain uses TRBV6-5 and TRBJ1-5; D call uncertain. CDR3 length: 13 residues. Trimming took off 0 bases at V and 9 bases at J, with 9 bases between the two ends. In germline, CDR1 is MNHEY, CDR2 SVGAGI. CDR3 protein: CASSYSASRPQHF. CDR3 sequence (DNA): TGTGCCAGCAGTTACTCGGCTAGCCGGCCCCAGCATTTT.

The chain couples TRBV2 to TRBJ2-2; no definite D call. The germline V and J ends were trimmed by 4 bases and 9 bases, with 12 bases remaining between them. The CDR3 extends over 13 amino acids. Germline V gene data show CDR1 as SNHLY and CDR2 as FYNNEI. The CDR3: CASSGTPDRELFF. The CDR3 DNA sequence: TGTGCCAGCAGTGGGACCCCGGACCGGGAGCTGTTTTTT.